This is a list of T cell receptor beta chains from one sample in a study of PD-1 blockade in classical Hodgkin lymphoma. Sequenced by immunoSEQ multiplex PCR; TCRdb stores in-frame clones only, minus some. This table holds approximately 59,000 clones, roughly 90% found once. This sample comprised peripheral blood mononuclear cells (PBMCs), obtained before the second cycle of nivolumab. These receptors all stem from a human donor with classical Hodgkin lymphoma. CDR3s include the opening cysteine and the closing phenylalanine or tryptophan. Fields, in order: V gene, CDR3 length, D gene, J gene, clone size, CDR3 protein, CDR3 DNA. A D gene is named only where the DNA matches it firmly. Clone size is shown for a subset of rows, as once, few, many or a class of expanded clone.

TRBV9,15,.,TRBJ1-6,.,CASSPEGGDNSPLHF,TGTGCCAGCAGCCCAGAGGGGGGGGATAATTCACCCCTCCACTTT
TRBV11-2,17,.,TRBJ2-1,.,CASSFRPGVANYNEQFF,TGTGCCAGCAGCTTTCGACCGGGGGTAGCGAACTACAATGAGCAGTTCTTC
TRBV27,18,TRBD1,TRBJ2-5,.,CASRHLRSAEGAQETQYF,TGTGCCAGCAGACACCTCCGGTCCGCTGAGGGGGCCCAAGAGACCCAGTACTTC
TRBV18,14,.,TRBJ2-3,.,CASSPGRERGTQYF,TGTGCCAGCTCTCCGGGAAGGGAGAGGGGTACGCAGTATTTT
TRBV19,14,.,TRBJ1-5,.,CASSKTDGYQPQHF,TGTGCCAGTAGTAAGACCGACGGGTATCAGCCCCAGCATTTT
TRBV19,15,.,TRBJ1-5,.,CASSFDPRDRQPQHF,TGTGCCAGTAGTTTCGACCCGCGCGACAGACAGCCCCAGCATTTT
TRBV5-4,17,.,TRBJ1-1,.,CASSLEDWVVRGTEAFF,TGTGCCAGCAGCTTGGAGGATTGGGTAGTTAGGGGGACTGAAGCTTTCTTT
TRBV28,14,TRBD1,TRBJ2-2,once,CASSWSQGAGELFF,TGTGCCAGCAGTTGGTCACAGGGGGCCGGGGAGCTGTTTTTT
TRBV18,20,TRBD2,TRBJ2-3,.,CASSPNAGLAGGPSTDTQYF,TGTGCCAGCTCACCAAACGCGGGACTAGCGGGGGGTCCGAGCACAGATACGCAGTATTTT
TRBV7-9,14,TRBD1,TRBJ2-7,.,CASSVGQGTYEQYF,TGTGCCAGCAGCGTGGGACAGGGCACCTACGAGCAGTACTTC
TRBV2,13,.,TRBJ1-5,.,CASERERNQPQHF,TGTGCCAGCGAGAGGGAACGCAATCAGCCCCAGCATTTT
TRBV7-8,18,.,TRBJ2-3,few,CASSLAIWSGKRTDTQYF,TGTGCCAGCAGCTTAGCTATCTGGTCAGGTAAACGCACAGATACGCAGTATTTT
TRBV5-6,18,.,TRBJ2-1,.,CASSPGTRGLPSYNEQFF,TGTGCCAGCAGCCCCGGGACACGCGGCCTCCCGTCCTACAATGAGCAGTTCTTC
TRBV7-9,16,TRBD2,TRBJ2-1,.,CASSLSSGGSLTIRFF,TGTGCCAGCAGCTTGTCGAGCGGGGGCTCCCTTACAATTCGGTTCTTC
TRBV6-6,13,.,TRBJ1-5,.,CASSQDSNQPQHF,TGTGCCAGCAGTCAGGACAGCAATCAGCCCCAGCATTTT